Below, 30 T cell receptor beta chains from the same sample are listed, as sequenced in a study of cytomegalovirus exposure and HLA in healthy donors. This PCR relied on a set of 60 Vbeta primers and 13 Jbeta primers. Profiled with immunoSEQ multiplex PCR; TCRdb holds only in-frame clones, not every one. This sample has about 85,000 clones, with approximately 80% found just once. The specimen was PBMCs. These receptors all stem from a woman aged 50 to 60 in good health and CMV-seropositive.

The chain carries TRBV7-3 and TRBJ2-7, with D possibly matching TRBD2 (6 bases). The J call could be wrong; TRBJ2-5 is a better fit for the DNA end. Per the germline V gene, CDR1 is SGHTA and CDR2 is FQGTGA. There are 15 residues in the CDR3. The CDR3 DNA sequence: TGTGCCAGCAGCACCCGGGGGTATCCAGGAGAGACCCAGTACTTC. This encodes CASSTRGYPGETQYF.

The CDR3 region has the DNA TGTGCCAGCAGCGTGCCAGCGGGAGGGACCGGGGAGCTGTTTTTT. Translated, it gives CASSVPAGGTGELFF. This rearrangement joins TRBV9 to TRBJ2-2; 10 positions match TRBD2. Germline lookup yields CDR1 SGDLS and CDR2 YYNGEE. The CDR3 runs 15 residues. The junction had 3 bases not matched to a gene; V was cut back by 2 bases and J by 5 bases.

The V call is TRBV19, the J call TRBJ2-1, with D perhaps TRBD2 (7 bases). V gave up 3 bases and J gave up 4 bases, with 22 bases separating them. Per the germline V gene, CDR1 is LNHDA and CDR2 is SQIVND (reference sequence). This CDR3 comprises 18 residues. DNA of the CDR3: TGTGCCAGTAGTATGGGGGCTAGCGGAGGGTTACCGTACAATGAGCAGTTCTTC. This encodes CASSMGASGGLPYNEQFF.

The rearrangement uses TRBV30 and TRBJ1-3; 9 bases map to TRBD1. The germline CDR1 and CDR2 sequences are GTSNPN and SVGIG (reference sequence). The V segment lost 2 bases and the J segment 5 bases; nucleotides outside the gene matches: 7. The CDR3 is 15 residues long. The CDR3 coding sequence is TGTGCCTGGAGTAAGGGGACAGGGACAAGAAACACCATATATTTT. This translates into CAWSKGTGTRNTIYF.

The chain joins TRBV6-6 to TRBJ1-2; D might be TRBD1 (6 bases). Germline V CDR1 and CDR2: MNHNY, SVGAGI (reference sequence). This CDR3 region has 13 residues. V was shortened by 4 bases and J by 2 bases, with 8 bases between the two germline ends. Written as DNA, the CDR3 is TGTGCCAGCAGTTTTGACAGGAACTATGGCTACACCTTC. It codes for CASSFDRNYGYTF.

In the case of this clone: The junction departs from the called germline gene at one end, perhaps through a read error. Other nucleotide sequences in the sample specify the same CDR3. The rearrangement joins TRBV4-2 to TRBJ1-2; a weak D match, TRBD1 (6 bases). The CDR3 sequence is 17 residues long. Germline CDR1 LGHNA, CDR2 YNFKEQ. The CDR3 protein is CASSQTQGHSAFPGYTF. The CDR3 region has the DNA TGTGCTAGCAGCCAAACGCAGGGACATTCCGCCTTTCCTGGCTACACCTTC.

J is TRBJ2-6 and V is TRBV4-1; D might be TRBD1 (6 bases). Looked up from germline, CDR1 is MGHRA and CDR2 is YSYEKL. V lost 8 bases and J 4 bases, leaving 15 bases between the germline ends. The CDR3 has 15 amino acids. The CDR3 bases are TGCGCCAGCGCCCGGGGCAGGGGCGGGGCCAACGTCCTGACTTTC. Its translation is CASARGRGGANVLTF.

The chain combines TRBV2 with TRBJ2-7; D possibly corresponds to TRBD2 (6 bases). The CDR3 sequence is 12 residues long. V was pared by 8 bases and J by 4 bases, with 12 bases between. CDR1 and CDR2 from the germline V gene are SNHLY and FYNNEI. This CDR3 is CASGRDVYEQYF. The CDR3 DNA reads TGTGCCAGCGGGCGGGACGTTTACGAGCAGTACTTC.

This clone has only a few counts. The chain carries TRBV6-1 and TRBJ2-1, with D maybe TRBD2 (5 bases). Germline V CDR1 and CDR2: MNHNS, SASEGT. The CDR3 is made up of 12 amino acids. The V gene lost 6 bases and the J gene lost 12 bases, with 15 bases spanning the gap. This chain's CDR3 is CASRDSSGGQFF. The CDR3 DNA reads TGTGCCAGCAGGGACTCGTCCGGTGGGCAGTTCTTC.

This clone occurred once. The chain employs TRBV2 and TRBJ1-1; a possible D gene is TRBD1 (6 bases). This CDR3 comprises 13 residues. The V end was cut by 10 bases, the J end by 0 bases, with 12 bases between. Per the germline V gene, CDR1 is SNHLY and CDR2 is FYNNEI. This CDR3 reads CANSGQLNTEAFF. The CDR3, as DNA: TGTGCCAACTCAGGACAGTTGAACACTGAAGCTTTCTTT.

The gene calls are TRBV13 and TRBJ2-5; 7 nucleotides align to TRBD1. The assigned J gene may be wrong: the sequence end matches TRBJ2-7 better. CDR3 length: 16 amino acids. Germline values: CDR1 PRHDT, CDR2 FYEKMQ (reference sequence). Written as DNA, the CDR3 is TGTGCCAGCAGCTCAAGTCCGGGACAGTCTACCTACGAGCAGTACTTC. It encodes CASSSSPGQSTYEQYF.

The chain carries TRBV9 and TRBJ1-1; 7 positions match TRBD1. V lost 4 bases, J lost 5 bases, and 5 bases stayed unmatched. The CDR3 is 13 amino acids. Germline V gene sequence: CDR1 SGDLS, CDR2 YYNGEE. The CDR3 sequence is CASSSYRGTEAFF. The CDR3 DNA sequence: TGTGCCAGCAGCTCTTACAGGGGAACTGAAGCTTTCTTT. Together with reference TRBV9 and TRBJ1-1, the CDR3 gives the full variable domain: DSGVTQTPKHLITATGQRVTLRCSPRSGDLSVYWYQQSLDQGLQFLIQYYNGEERAKGNILERFSAQQFPDLHSELNLSSLELGDSALYFCASSSYRGTEAFFGQGTRLTVV.

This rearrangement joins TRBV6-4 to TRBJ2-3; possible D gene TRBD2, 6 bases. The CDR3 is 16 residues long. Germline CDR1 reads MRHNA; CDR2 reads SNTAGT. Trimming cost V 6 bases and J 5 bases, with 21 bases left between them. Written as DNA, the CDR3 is TGTGCCAGCAGGGCAGGGAAACGGGGGTGGAAAGATACGCAGTATTTT. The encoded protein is CASRAGKRGWKDTQYF.

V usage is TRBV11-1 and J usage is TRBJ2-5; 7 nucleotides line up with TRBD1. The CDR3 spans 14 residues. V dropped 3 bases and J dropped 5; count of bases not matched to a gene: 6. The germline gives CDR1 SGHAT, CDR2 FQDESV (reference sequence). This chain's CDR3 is CASSLRQGWETQYF. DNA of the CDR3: TGTGCCAGCAGCTTGAGACAGGGTTGGGAGACCCAGTACTTC.

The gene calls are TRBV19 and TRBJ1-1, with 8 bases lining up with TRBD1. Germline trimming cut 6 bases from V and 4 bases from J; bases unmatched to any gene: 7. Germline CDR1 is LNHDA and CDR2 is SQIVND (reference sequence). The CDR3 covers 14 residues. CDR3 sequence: CASRMQGAGTEAFF. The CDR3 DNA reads TGTGCCAGTAGGATGCAGGGGGCGGGCACTGAAGCTTTCTTT.

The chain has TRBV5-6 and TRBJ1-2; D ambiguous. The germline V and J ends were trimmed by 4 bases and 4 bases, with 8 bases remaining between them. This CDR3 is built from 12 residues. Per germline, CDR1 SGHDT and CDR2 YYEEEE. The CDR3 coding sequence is TGTGCCAGCAGCCTAGGAGGCTATGGCTACACCTTC. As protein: CASSLGGYGYTF.

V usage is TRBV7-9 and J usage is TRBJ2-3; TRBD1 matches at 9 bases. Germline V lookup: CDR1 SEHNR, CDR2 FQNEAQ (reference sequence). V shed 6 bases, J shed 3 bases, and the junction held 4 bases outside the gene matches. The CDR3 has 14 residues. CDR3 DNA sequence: TGTGCCAGCAGGGACAGGGGAGCGACAGATACGCAGTATTTT. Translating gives CASRDRGATDTQYF.

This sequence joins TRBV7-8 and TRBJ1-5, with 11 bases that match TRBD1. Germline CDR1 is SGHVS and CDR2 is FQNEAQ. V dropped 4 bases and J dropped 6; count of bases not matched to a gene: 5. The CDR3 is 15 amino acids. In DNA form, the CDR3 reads TGTGCCAGCAGCTCCCGGACAGGGGGCCTTCAGCCCCAGCATTTT. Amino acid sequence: CASSSRTGGLQPQHF. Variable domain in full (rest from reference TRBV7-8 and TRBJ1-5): GAGVSQSPRYKVAKRGQDVALRCDPISGHVSLFWYQQALGQGPEFLTYFQNEAQLDKSGLPSDRFFAERPEGSVSTLKIQRTQQEDSAVYLCASSSRTGGLQPQHFGDGTRLSIL.

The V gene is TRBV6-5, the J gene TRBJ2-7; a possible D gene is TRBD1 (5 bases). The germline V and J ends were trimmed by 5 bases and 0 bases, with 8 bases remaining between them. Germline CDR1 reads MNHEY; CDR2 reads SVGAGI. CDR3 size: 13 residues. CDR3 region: CASSQGHSYEQYF. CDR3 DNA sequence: TGTGCCAGCAGTCAAGGACACTCCTACGAGCAGTACTTC.

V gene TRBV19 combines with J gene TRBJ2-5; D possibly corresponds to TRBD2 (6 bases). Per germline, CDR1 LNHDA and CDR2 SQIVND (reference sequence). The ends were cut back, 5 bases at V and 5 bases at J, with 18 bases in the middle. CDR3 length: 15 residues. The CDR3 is CASSRRAFSRETQYF. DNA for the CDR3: TGTGCCAGTAGTCGGAGGGCCTTTTCGAGGGAGACCCAGTACTTC.

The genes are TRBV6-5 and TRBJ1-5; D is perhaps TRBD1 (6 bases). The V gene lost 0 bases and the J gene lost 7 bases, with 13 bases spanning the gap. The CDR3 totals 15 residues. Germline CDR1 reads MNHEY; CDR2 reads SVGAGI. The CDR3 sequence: CASSYSNGGGQPQHF. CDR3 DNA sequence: TGTGCCAGCAGTTACTCGAACGGTGGGGGCCAGCCCCAGCATTTT.

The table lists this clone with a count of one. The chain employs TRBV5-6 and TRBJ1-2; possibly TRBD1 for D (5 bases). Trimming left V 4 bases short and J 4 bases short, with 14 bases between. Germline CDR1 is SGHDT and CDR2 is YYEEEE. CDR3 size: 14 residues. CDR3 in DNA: TGTGCCAGCAGCCCTGGGGCATCCACCTATGGCTACACCTTC. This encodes CASSPGASTYGYTF.

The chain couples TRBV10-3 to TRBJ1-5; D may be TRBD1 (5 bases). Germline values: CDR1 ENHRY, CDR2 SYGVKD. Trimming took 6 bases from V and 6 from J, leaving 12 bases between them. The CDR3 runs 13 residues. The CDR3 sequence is CAISEGRVQPQHF. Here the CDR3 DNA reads TGTGCCATCAGCGAGGGGAGAGTTCAGCCCCAGCATTTT.

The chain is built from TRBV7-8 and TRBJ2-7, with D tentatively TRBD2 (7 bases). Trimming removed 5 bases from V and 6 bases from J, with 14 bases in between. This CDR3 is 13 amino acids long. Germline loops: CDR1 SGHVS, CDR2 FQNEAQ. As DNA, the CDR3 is TGTGCCAGCAGCCCGGGGGGCGCGGGCGAGCAGTACTTC. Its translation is CASSPGGAGEQYF. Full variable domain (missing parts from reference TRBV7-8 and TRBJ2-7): GAGVSQSPRYKVAKRGQDVALRCDPISGHVSLFWYQQALGQGPEFLTYFQNEAQLDKSGLPSDRFFAERPEGSVSTLKIQRTQQEDSAVYLCASSPGGAGEQYFGPGTRLTVT.

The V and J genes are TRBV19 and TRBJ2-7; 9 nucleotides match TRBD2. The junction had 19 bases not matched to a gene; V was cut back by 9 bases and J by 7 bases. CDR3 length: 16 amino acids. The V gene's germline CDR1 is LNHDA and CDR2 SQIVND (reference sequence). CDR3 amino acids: CARPTKEAGGRREQYV. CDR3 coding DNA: TGTGCCAGACCGACTAAGGAGGCGGGAGGGCGTCGGGAGCAGTACGTC.

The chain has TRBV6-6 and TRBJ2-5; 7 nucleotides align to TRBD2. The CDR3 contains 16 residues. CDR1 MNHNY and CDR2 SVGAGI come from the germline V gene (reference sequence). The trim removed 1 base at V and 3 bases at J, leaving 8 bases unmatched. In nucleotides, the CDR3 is TGTGCCAGCAGTTACTGGTCGGGGGGTTCGAAAGAGACCCAGTACTTC. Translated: CASSYWSGGSKETQYF.

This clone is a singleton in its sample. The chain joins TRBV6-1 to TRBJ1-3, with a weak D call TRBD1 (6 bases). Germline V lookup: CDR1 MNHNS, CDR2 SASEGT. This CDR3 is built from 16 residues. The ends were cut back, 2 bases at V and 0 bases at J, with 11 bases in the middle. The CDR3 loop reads CASSETGLLSGNTIYF. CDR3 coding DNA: TGTGCCAGCAGTGAAACAGGGCTCCTCTCTGGAAACACCATATATTTT.

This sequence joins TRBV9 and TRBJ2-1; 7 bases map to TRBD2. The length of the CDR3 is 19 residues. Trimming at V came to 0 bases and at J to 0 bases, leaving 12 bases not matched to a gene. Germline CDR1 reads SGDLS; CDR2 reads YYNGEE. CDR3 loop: CASSVDGGTRRTSYNEQFF. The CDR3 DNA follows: TGTGCCAGCAGCGTAGACGGGGGGACCAGAAGAACCTCCTACAATGAGCAGTTCTTC. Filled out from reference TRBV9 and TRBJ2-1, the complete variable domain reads DSGVTQTPKHLITATGQRVTLRCSPRSGDLSVYWYQQSLDQGLQFLIQYYNGEERAKGNILERFSAQQFPDLHSELNLSSLELGDSALYFCASSVDGGTRRTSYNEQFFGPGTRLTVL.

CDR3 nucleotide sequence: TGTGCCAGCCGTCCCCGGCGGGGTGACTCCTACGAGCAGTACGTC. Encoded protein: CASRPRRGDSYEQYV. The chain joins TRBV6-8 to TRBJ2-7; D possibly corresponds to TRBD2 (6 bases). Trimming removed 8 bases at V and 0 bases at J, with 17 bases between. The CDR3 has 15 amino acids. In germline, CDR1 is MNHGY, CDR2 SAAAGT.

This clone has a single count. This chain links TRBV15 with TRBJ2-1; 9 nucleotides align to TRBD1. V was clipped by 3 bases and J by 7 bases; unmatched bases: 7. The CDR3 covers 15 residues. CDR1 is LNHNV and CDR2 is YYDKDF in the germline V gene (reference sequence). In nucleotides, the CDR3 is TGTGCCACCAGCAGGGGGACAGGGTTTTTTAATGAGCAGTTCTTC. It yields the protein CATSRGTGFFNEQFF.